One and the same sample provided the 28 T cell receptor beta chains below, sequenced in a study of shared T cell receptors in the human thymus. Sequencing used immunoSEQ multiplex PCR; TCRdb keeps in-frame clones, though not all of them. Among hundreds of thousands of clones, 85% to 95% were seen once, and the ten largest hold approximately 0.018%. The sample comprised thymocytes. All receptors come from a human donor.

This clone occurred once. This chain links TRBV28 with TRBJ2-7; D tentatively reads TRBD1 or TRBD2 (5 bases each). The V end lost 2 bases, the J end lost 0 bases, and 17 bases lay between the germline ends. This CDR3 is built from 17 residues. CDR1 MDHEN and CDR2 SYDVKM come from the germline V gene. The DNA for the CDR3 is TGTGCCAGCAGTTTAGAAAGGAGGACACCTAACTCCTACGAGCAGTACTTC. Protein: CASSLERRTPNSYEQYF.

The chain joins TRBV15 to TRBJ1-4, with no clear D. The V gene's germline CDR1 is LNHNV and CDR2 YYDKDF (reference sequence). V lost 5 bases and J lost 0, with 13 bases in between. The CDR3 has 16 amino acids. The DNA for the CDR3 is TGTGCCACCAGCGGGATGACTCCTACAACTAATGAAAAACTGTTTTTT. This codes for CATSGMTPTTNEKLFF. The whole variable domain, remainder taken from reference TRBV15 and TRBJ1-4, is DAMVIQNPRYQVTQFGKPVTLSCSQTLNHNVMYWYQQKSSQAPKLLFHYYDKDFNNEADTPDNFQSRRPNTSFCFLDIRSPGLGDTAMYLCATSGMTPTTNEKLFFGSGTQLSVL.

V usage is TRBV28 and J usage is TRBJ2-7, with 7 bases identical to TRBD2. The CDR3 is made up of 18 amino acids. CDR1 MDHEN and CDR2 SYDVKM come from the germline V gene. V shed 4 bases, J shed 5 bases, and the junction held 20 bases outside the gene matches. The CDR3 is CASSSGGSFPDDRHEQYF. As DNA, the CDR3 is TGTGCCAGCAGTTCGGGCGGGAGTTTCCCCGATGATAGACACGAGCAGTACTTC.

The chain is built from TRBV30 and TRBJ2-3; perhaps D is TRBD1 or TRBD2 (5 bases each). The CDR3 is 13 amino acids. Germline-derived CDR1 and CDR2 are GTSNPN and SVGIG (reference sequence). Between the trimmed V and J ends, which lost 7 bases and 5 bases, there was a span of 16 bases. The CDR3 loop reads CALERGNLDTQYF. CDR3 DNA sequence: TGTGCCTTAGAGAGGGGTAATTTAGATACGCAGTATTTT.

The CDR3 nucleotides read TGTGCCAGCAGCCCTGCGGGGGAGTCCCCCTACGAGCAGTACTTC. Translating gives CASSPAGESPYEQYF. The genes are TRBV28 and TRBJ2-7, with TRBD2 matching over 7 bases. J lost 2 bases, V lost 6 bases, and 10 bases had no gene match. The CDR3 totals 15 residues. Per the germline V gene, CDR1 is MDHEN and CDR2 is SYDVKM.

The chain links TRBV6-6 to TRBJ1-2, with unresolved D. The V gene's germline CDR1 is MNHNY and CDR2 SVGAGI (reference sequence). The CDR3 loop spans 14 amino acids. Trimming took 2 bases from V and 9 from J, leaving 16 bases between them. CDR3 DNA sequence: TGTGCCAGCAGTTACCGGACCGCCCCGGCGCGCTACACCTTC. It yields the protein CASSYRTAPARYTF.

The genes are TRBV5-1 and TRBJ2-3; D is tentatively TRBD1 or TRBD2 (5 bases each). The CDR3 is made up of 17 amino acids. V was clipped by 1 base and J by 4 bases, with 19 bases between them. Germline V gene sequence: CDR1 SGHRS, CDR2 YFSETQ. The chain's CDR3 is CASSLRGEPYYPDTQYF. CDR3 coding DNA: TGCGCCAGCAGCTTGAGGGGAGAGCCTTACTATCCAGATACGCAGTATTTT.

This clone was picked up one time. The chain combines TRBV2 with TRBJ2-1; 11 bases agree with TRBD2. The CDR3 contains 15 residues. V shed 4 bases and J 5 bases; nucleotides not matched to a gene: 4. CDR1 SNHLY and CDR2 FYNNEI come from the germline V gene. The CDR3 sequence is CASSAGTSGHNEQFF. CDR3 DNA sequence: TGTGCCAGCAGTGCCGGGACTAGCGGACACAATGAGCAGTTCTTC. The whole variable domain, filled in from reference TRBV2 and TRBJ2-1, reads EPEVTQTPSHQVTQMGQEVILRCVPISNHLYFYWYRQILGQKVEFLVSFYNNEISEKSEIFDDQFSVERPDGSNFTLKIRSTKLEDSAMYFCASSAGTSGHNEQFFGPGTRLTVL.

This clone was counted a few times. The chain employs TRBV23-1 and TRBJ2-3; D is ambiguous. TRBV23-1 is reported as an ORF; its role is uncertain. Trimming cost V 7 bases and J 2 bases, with 7 bases left between them. The CDR3 spans 12 residues. The CDR3 is CASKWPTDTQYF. DNA for the CDR3: TGCGCCAGCAAGTGGCCCACAGATACGCAGTATTTT.

In the case of this clone: Since no conserved phenylalanine or tryptophan closes the CDR3, a read error is the likely cause. No DNA is shown, since the ends of the CDR3 on it are uncertain; the CDR3 is the one TCRdb lists. The chain uses TRBV28 and TRBJ1-3; no check of the table's D call, TRBD1, against the DNA was made. The CDR3 is 14 amino acids in total, end residues counted. Per germline, CDR1 MDHEN and CDR2 SYDVKM. This CDR3 reads CASSTEGQLPNHQL.

The chain uses TRBV6-6 and TRBJ2-3; D is perhaps TRBD1 (6 bases). CDR1 is MNHNY, CDR2 SVGAGI, per germline (reference sequence). Trimming stripped 6 bases from V and 1 base from J, with 17 bases between. The CDR3 covers 16 residues. CDR3 bases: TGTGCCAGCAGCAAGCAACCAGGGGACGGCACAGATACGCAGTATTTT. Residues: CASSKQPGDGTDTQYF.

The V gene is TRBV28, the J gene TRBJ1-3; tentatively, D is TRBD1 (5 bases). The CDR3 contains 16 residues. Trimming stripped 6 bases from V and 1 base from J, with 16 bases between. Germline assignment: CDR1 MDHEN and CDR2 SYDVKM. Here the CDR3 reads CASRSLGRGSGNTIYF. CDR3 DNA sequence: TGTGCCAGCAGATCCCTAGGGAGGGGTTCTGGAAACACCATATATTTT.

This clone was seen once. The chain carries TRBV29-1 and TRBJ2-3; D is perhaps TRBD2 (6 bases). V lost 0 bases to trimming and J lost 6 bases, with 25 bases between them. CDR1 and CDR2 from the germline V gene are SQVTM and ANQGSEA. The CDR3 has 18 amino acids. The CDR3, as DNA: TGCAGCGTTGAAGAGGAGGATAGCGGCCCTGCTGGGACGGATACGCAGTATTTT. Translated: CSVEEEDSGPAGTDTQYF.

This chain links TRBV30 with TRBJ1-6; 7 bases are shared with TRBD1. CDR3 length equals 20 residues. With 0 bases clipped from V and 0 bases from J, the junction kept 14 bases outside the gene matches. From germline, CDR1 is GTSNPN and CDR2 SVGIG (reference sequence). CDR3 coding DNA: TGTGCCTGGAGTGTACTCATACCAGGGTACAGGGGCTCCTATAATTCACCCCTCCACTTT. This sequence encodes CAWSVLIPGYRGSYNSPLHF.

As regards this clone: This sample also contains other DNA sequences that code for the same CDR3. J is TRBJ1-2 and V is TRBV25-1; unclear D gene. Germline lookup yields CDR1 MGHDK and CDR2 SYGVNS. This CDR3 spans 12 amino acids. V lost 1 base and J 4 bases, leaving 4 bases between the germline ends. The CDR3 DNA reads as TGTGCCAGCAGTGAATTGCTCTATGGCTACACCTTC. Its protein is CASSELLYGYTF.

The chain combines TRBV28 with TRBJ1-1; D not certain. V lost 5 bases and J 0 bases, leaving 7 bases between the germline ends. CDR3 size: 13 residues. CDR1 and CDR2 from the germline V gene are MDHEN and SYDVKM. CDR3 nucleotide sequence: TGTGCCAGCAGTCCAACACTGAACACTGAAGCTTTCTTT. Residues: CASSPTLNTEAFF.

This chain links TRBV28 with TRBJ2-7; no firm D call. Looked up from germline, CDR1 is MDHEN and CDR2 is SYDVKM. V was trimmed by 2 bases and J by 2 bases, leaving 16 bases between them. This CDR3 is built from 16 residues. The CDR3 DNA reads TGTGCCAGCAGTTTAAAGGGCGGAATAATTCCCTACGAGCAGTACTTC. It translates to CASSLKGGIIPYEQYF. The entire variable domain, with the rest obtained from reference TRBV28 and TRBJ2-7, is as follows: DVKVTQSSRYLVKRTGEKVFLECVQDMDHENMFWYRQDPGLGLRLIYFSYDVKMKEKGDIPEGYSVSREKKERFSLILESASTNQTSMYLCASSLKGGIIPYEQYFGPGTRLTVT.

The rearrangement links TRBV20-1 to TRBJ2-5; no reliable D call. Germline CDR1 DFQATT, CDR2 SNEGSKA (reference sequence). The CDR3 spans 10 residues. V was shortened by 6 bases and J by 6 bases, with 8 bases between the two germline ends. CDR3 amino acids: CSAKGKTQYF. CDR3 DNA: TGCAGTGCCAAAGGGAAGACCCAGTACTTC.

The rearrangement uses TRBV29-1 and TRBJ2-5; D is unclear. Germline CDR1 is SQVTM and CDR2 is ANQGSEA. This CDR3 contains 12 residues. With 7 bases removed from V and 2 bases from J, the gap between germline ends came to 11 bases. The chain's CDR3 is CSAGKTQETQYF. The CDR3 DNA follows: TGCAGCGCTGGGAAAACACAAGAGACCCAGTACTTC.

The chain uses TRBV5-4 and TRBJ2-5; 12 bases line up with TRBD2. The trim removed 6 bases at V and 5 bases at J, leaving 11 bases unmatched. Per germline, CDR1 SGHNT and CDR2 YYREEE (reference sequence). CDR3 length equals 16 residues. The CDR3 loop is CASTGLAGRKGETQYF. Written as DNA, the CDR3 is TGTGCCAGCACCGGACTAGCGGGACGCAAGGGGGAGACCCAGTACTTC.

Written as DNA, the CDR3 is TGTGCCAGCGCCAGGGGAGCGAACGGGGATAGCAATCAGCCCCAGCATTTT. Its protein product is CASARGANGDSNQPQHF. The chain carries TRBV18 and TRBJ1-5, with D perhaps matching TRBD1 (6 bases). Trimming took 8 bases from V and 0 from J, leaving 20 bases between them. The CDR3 is made up of 17 amino acids. Germline V gives CDR1 KGHSH, CDR2 LQKENI.

The V call is TRBV30, the J call TRBJ2-7, with TRBD2 matching 8 bases. The length of the CDR3 is 15 residues. Germline V gene sequence: CDR1 GTSNPN, CDR2 SVGIG (reference sequence). J gave up 5 bases and V 5 bases, and 14 bases lay outside the gene matches. The CDR3 bases are TGTGCCTGGGCCTCTCGGGGGGGGTGGATCCACGAGCAGTACTTC. Protein sequence: CAWASRGGWIHEQYF. Full variable domain (remainder filled in from reference TRBV30 and TRBJ2-7): SQTIHQWPATLVQPVGSPLSLECTVEGTSNPNLYWYRQAAGRGLQLLFYSVGIGQISSEVPQNLSASRPQDRQFILSSKKLLLSDSGFYLCAWASRGGWIHEQYFGPGTRLTVT.

The chain employs TRBV7-2 and TRBJ1-5; tentative D call: TRBD1 (5 bases). Trimming cost V 2 bases and J 10 bases, with 18 bases left between them. Germline CDR1 and CDR2: SGHTA and FQGNSA. The CDR3 extends over 15 amino acids. The CDR3 region is CASSLSPARVGPQHF. In DNA form, the CDR3 reads TGTGCCAGCAGCTTAAGCCCCGCCAGGGTCGGTCCCCAGCATTTT.

This rearrangement joins TRBV28 to TRBJ2-7, with TRBD1 matching 9 bases. CDR1 is MDHEN and CDR2 is SYDVKM in the germline V gene. The V segment lost 2 bases and the J segment 5 bases; nucleotides outside the gene matches: 13. The CDR3 spans 17 residues. In DNA form, the CDR3 reads TGTGCCAGCAGTTTAAAGCGTTCACGGACAGGGGTCGACGAGCAGTACTTC. This encodes CASSLKRSRTGVDEQYF.

There are a few counts of this clone. The gene calls are TRBV2 and TRBJ1-2, with unresolved D. V gave up 7 bases and J gave up 8 bases, with 2 bases separating them. The CDR3 extends over 8 amino acids. Germline CDR1 SNHLY, CDR2 FYNNEI. The CDR3 DNA sequence: TGTGCCAGCAACGGCTACACCTTC. The encoded protein is CASNGYTF.

The chain uses TRBV27 and TRBJ1-5; D possibly corresponds to TRBD1 (6 bases). Germline V gives CDR1 MNHEY, CDR2 SMNVEV (reference sequence). V was pared by 6 bases and J by 6 bases, with 15 bases between. This CDR3 contains 14 residues. This chain's CDR3 is CASRGGGLGQPQHF. DNA of the CDR3: TGTGCCAGCAGGGGCGGGGGGCTAGGTCAGCCCCAGCATTTT.

The chain recombines TRBV5-6 with TRBJ2-7; D is ambiguous. Germline values: CDR1 SGHDT, CDR2 YYEEEE. V was cut by 1 base and J by 2 bases, with 13 bases left in between. The CDR3 contains 15 residues. The CDR3 here is CASSLLASETYEQYF. The CDR3 region has the DNA TGTGCCAGCAGCTTGCTTGCATCCGAGACCTACGAGCAGTACTTC.

The chain employs TRBV4-1 and TRBJ1-3; the match to TRBD1 covers 9 bases. Trimming cost V 1 base and J 10 bases; bases outside gene matches: 14. Germline loops: CDR1 MGHRA, CDR2 YSYEKL. The CDR3 extends over 17 amino acids. The chain's CDR3 is CASSQGVDWDRARTIYF. CDR3 nucleotide sequence: TGCGCCAGCAGCCAAGGGGTGGACTGGGACAGGGCAAGGACCATATATTTT.